Each of the 9 T cell receptor beta chains below was sequenced from the same sample in a study of cytomegalovirus exposure and HLA in healthy donors. In the PCR, 60 Vbeta and 13 Jbeta primers were used. Assay: immunoSEQ multiplex PCR; the TCRdb copy retains only in-frame clones and omits some. The profile shows roughly 100,000 clones, around 77% of them singletons. Source material: PBMCs. Every receptor here comes from a male donor in good health and CMV-seropositive.

V usage is TRBV5-1 and J usage is TRBJ2-3; possible D gene TRBD2, 5 bases. The CDR3 totals 16 residues. Trimming removed 5 bases at V and 1 base at J, with 17 bases between. Looked up from germline, CDR1 is SGHRS and CDR2 is YFSETQ. Here the CDR3 DNA reads TGCGCCAGCAGGCTGAGAGGGCTGGATGGCACAGATACGCAGTATTTT. Its protein product is CASRLRGLDGTDTQYF.

V gene TRBV10-3 combines with J gene TRBJ2-7, with D hard to call. The germline V gene has CDR1 ENHRY and CDR2 SYGVKD. Trimming stripped 0 bases from V and 5 bases from J, with 8 bases between. This CDR3 has 13 residues. Written as DNA, the CDR3 is TGTGCCATCAGTGAGTCGGGCAGCCACGAGCAGTACTTC. This encodes CAISESGSHEQYF.

V is TRBV27 and J is TRBJ1-2; a weak D match, TRBD1 (6 bases). Trimming removed 6 bases at V and 6 bases at J, with 26 bases between. Per the germline V gene, CDR1 is MNHEY and CDR2 is SMNVEV (reference sequence). The CDR3 loop spans 17 amino acids. As DNA, the CDR3 is TGTGCCAGCAGCCCTACTCCCGGGGACATTCTGAGTAATGGCTACACCTTC. Translating gives CASSPTPGDILSNGYTF.

The V call is TRBV7-2, the J call TRBJ1-5, with D possibly being TRBD1 (5 bases). Germline V lookup: CDR1 SGHTA, CDR2 FQGNSA. The V and J ends lost 5 bases and 5 bases respectively, with 16 bases between them. The CDR3 runs 15 residues. The CDR3 bases are TGTGCCAGCAGCCCGCGATGGGGGGTGGATCAGCCCCAGCATTTT. Translated, it gives CASSPRWGVDQPQHF. The full variable domain, rest sourced from reference TRBV7-2 and TRBJ1-5, is GAGVSQSPSNKVTEKGKDVELRCDPISGHTALYWYRQSLGQGLEFLIYFQGNSAPDKSGLPSDRFSAERTGGSVSTLTIQRTQQEDSAVYLCASSPRWGVDQPQHFGDGTRLSIL.

The gene calls are TRBV2 and TRBJ1-5, with D unclear. Germline CDR1 SNHLY, CDR2 FYNNEI. The CDR3 contains 14 residues. Trimming stripped 3 bases from V and 0 bases from J, with 6 bases between. The chain's CDR3 is CASSERGSNQPQHF. The DNA for the CDR3 is TGTGCCAGCAGTGAGCGGGGTAGCAATCAGCCCCAGCATTTT.

This chain connects TRBV9 to TRBJ2-7, with 11 bases that match TRBD2. The CDR3 extends over 15 amino acids. Germline V gene lookup returns CDR1 SGDLS and CDR2 YYNGEE. Trimming took 0 bases from V and 6 from J; bases not matched to a gene: 5. As DNA, the CDR3 is TGTGCCAGCAGCGTAGCTAGCGGGAGGACCGGCGAGCAGTACTTC. Translation: CASSVASGRTGEQYF.

This chain uses TRBV7-2 with TRBJ2-1; D may be TRBD2 (5 bases). Germline V CDR1 and CDR2: SGHTA, FQGNSA. Trimming stripped 0 bases from V and 6 bases from J, with 6 bases between. CDR3 size: 13 residues. Here the CDR3 reads CASSLATSNEQFF. The CDR3 nucleotides read TGTGCCAGCAGCTTAGCTACTAGCAATGAGCAGTTCTTC.

Details on this clone: At one of its ends the junction is not consistent with the germline gene, which may arise from a read error. The rearrangement joins TRBV6-6 to TRBJ1-5; 7 nucleotides match TRBD1. This CDR3 contains 16 residues. Germline V gives CDR1 MNHNY, CDR2 SVGAGI (reference sequence). CDR3 amino acids: CASSYSTGSINLPQHF. The CDR3 DNA reads as TGTGCCAGCAGTTACTCGACAGGGTCTATCAATCTGCCCCAGCATTTT.

The chain employs TRBV7-2 and TRBJ2-7, with D possibly matching TRBD1 (6 bases). The CDR3 contains 14 residues. The germline V gene has CDR1 SGHTA and CDR2 FQGNSA. V lost 5 bases and J 2 bases, leaving 13 bases between the germline ends. For the CDR3, the DNA is TGTGCCAGCAGCGTAATGGGGGCCCCCTACGAGCAGTACTTC. Its translation: CASSVMGAPYEQYF.